The T cell receptor (beta chain) under discussion was sequenced for a study of T cell responses to AZD1222 COVID-19 vaccine. General observations from the study: When two AZD1222 doses had been given, Spike-specific TCR breadth and depth rose. Donors, mostly white British, included more females; clonal diversity was possibly underestimated.

For this clone: Antigen unknown.

Sequenced by immunoSEQ multiplex PCR; TCRdb stores in-frame clones only, minus some. Of 100,000 to 120,000 clones listed, about nine tenths are singletons. Sequenced here: peripheral blood, sampled on day 0 of MenACWY control vaccination. The clonotype originates from an adult in good health.

CDR3 nucleotides: TGTGCCAGCAGCTCCGGGACAGGGGAATCACCCCTCCACTTT. Amino acid sequence: CASSSGTGESPLHF. J is TRBJ1-6 and V is TRBV7-3; 10 nucleotides align to TRBD1. The CDR3 sequence is 14 residues long. Germline-derived CDR1 and CDR2 are SGHTA and FQGTGA. J was trimmed by 10 bases and V by 4 bases; bases with no gene match: 4.